Below are 32 T cell receptor beta chains sequenced from a single sample in a study of identical twins. TCRdb called the 5' RACE reads again in MiXCR, with one record for every CDR3 protein. The data hold about 470,000 distinct CDR3 sequences, with 20% to 25% observed a single time. The sample was also linked to a second study, of T cells expressing NK-cell markers.

Input material: CD4+ T cells sorted from blood. The receptors shown here come from a young woman in good health.

In DNA, the CDR3 is TGTGCCAGCAGCCGATACAATAATGAGCAGTTCTTC. It is translated as CASSRYNNEQFF. The genes are TRBV5-5 and TRBJ2-1; D is uncertain. The CDR3 consists of 12 residues. CDR1 and CDR2 from the germline V gene are SGHKS and YYEKEE (reference sequence). V was shortened by 4 bases and J by 7 bases, with 9 bases between the two germline ends. Full variable domain (outside the CDR3, taken from reference TRBV5-5 and TRBJ2-1): DAGVTQSPTHLIKTRGQQVTLRCSPISGHKSVSWYQQVLGQGPQFIFQYYEKEERGRGNFPDRFSARQFPNYSSELNVNALLLGDSALYLCASSRYNNEQFFGPGTRLTVL.

The chain employs TRBV29-1 and TRBJ2-1; D might be TRBD2 (6 bases). CDR1 and CDR2 from the germline V gene are SQVTM and ANQGSEA. V gave up 6 bases and J gave up 8 bases, with 14 bases separating them. The CDR3 is 12 amino acids. This CDR3 reads CSVNTGGDEQFF. CDR3 DNA sequence: TGCAGCGTCAATACCGGAGGGGATGAGCAGTTCTTC.

This clonotype was seen a handful of times. V usage is TRBV20-1 and J usage is TRBJ1-2; TRBD1 matches 8 bases. V shed 4 bases, J shed 6 bases, and the junction held 7 bases outside the gene matches. The CDR3 length is 13 residues. Germline lookup yields CDR1 DFQATT and CDR2 SNEGSKA (reference sequence). In DNA form, the CDR3 reads TGCAGTGCTACCGGGACAGGCTTCGATGGCTACACCTTC. This encodes CSATGTGFDGYTF.

This clonotype was seen ten or more times. This chain joins TRBV5-1 and TRBJ2-3; the match to TRBD2 covers 10 bases. CDR3 length: 16 residues. Germline values: CDR1 SGHRS, CDR2 YFSETQ. V shed 0 bases and J 5 bases; nucleotides not matched to a gene: 6. The CDR3 sequence is CASSLVASGSKDTQYF. The CDR3 DNA reads TGCGCCAGCAGCTTGGTCGCTAGCGGGAGTAAAGATACGCAGTATTTT.

The gene calls are TRBV2 and TRBJ2-7; TRBD1 matches 8 bases. The CDR3 is 15 residues long. Germline CDR1 and CDR2: SNHLY and FYNNEI. The V segment lost 2 bases and the J segment 2 bases; nucleotides outside the gene matches: 5. The chain's CDR3 is CASSEWTGQTYEQYF. The CDR3 DNA reads TGTGCCAGCAGTGAATGGACAGGGCAAACCTACGAGCAGTACTTC.

The chain couples TRBV7-2 to TRBJ2-2, with TRBD2 matching over 7 bases. CDR1 and CDR2 from the germline V gene are SGHTA and FQGNSA. Unmatched junction bases numbered 5, after V lost 2 bases and J lost 5 bases. CDR3 length: 15 amino acids. The CDR3 loop reads CASSLKGGETGELFF. Written as DNA, the CDR3 is TGTGCCAGCAGCTTAAAGGGAGGGGAAACCGGGGAGCTGTTTTTT. The full variable domain, completed using reference TRBV7-2 and TRBJ2-2, is GAGVSQSPSNKVTEKGKDVELRCDPISGHTALYWYRQSLGQGLEFLIYFQGNSAPDKSGLPSDRFSAERTGGSVSTLTIQRTQQEDSAVYLCASSLKGGETGELFFGEGSRLTVL.

The gene calls are TRBV5-1 and TRBJ2-1; 7 nucleotides match TRBD1. There are 17 residues in the CDR3. V trimming: 4 bases; J trimming: 5 bases; junction bases outside the gene matches: 15. The V gene's germline CDR1 is SGHRS and CDR2 YFSETQ. This CDR3 is CASSQTGRAHPHNEQFF. The CDR3 DNA sequence: TGCGCCAGCAGCCAGACAGGGCGGGCTCATCCCCACAATGAGCAGTTCTTC.

This clonotype has at least ten counts. The rearrangement links TRBV12-3 or TRBV12-4 to TRBJ2-7; D is perhaps TRBD1 or TRBD2 (5 bases each). V was clipped by 7 bases and J by 0 bases, with 19 bases between them. The CDR3 consists of 16 residues. Here the CDR3 reads CASTPLGAAYSYEQYF. The CDR3, as DNA: TGTGCCAGCACCCCTCTCGGGGCTGCTTACTCCTACGAGCAGTACTTC.

This chain connects TRBV20-1 to TRBJ2-1, with D possibly called TRBD1 or TRBD2 (5 bases each). Trimming pared 0 bases from V and 8 bases from J, leaving 11 bases between. The CDR3 consists of 13 residues. Germline values: CDR1 DFQATT, CDR2 SNEGSKA (reference sequence). The CDR3 bases are TGCAGTGCTAGAGATGGGACCGGGCATGAGCAGTTCTTC. Amino acids: CSARDGTGHEQFF.

The sample holds a few counts of this clonotype. The chain couples TRBV4-2 to TRBJ2-7, with a possible D match to TRBD2 (7 bases). CDR3 size: 13 residues. Looked up from germline, CDR1 is LGHNA and CDR2 is YNFKEQ. V lost 3 bases, J lost 6 bases, and 12 bases lay in between. The CDR3 DNA follows: TGTGCCAGCAGCCAGGAGAGGGGGGGCGAGCAGTACTTC. Amino acids: CASSQERGGEQYF.

This clonotype has only a few counts. This chain links TRBV6-5 with TRBJ1-2, with unresolved D. CDR3 size: 17 residues. The germline CDR1 and CDR2 sequences are MNHEY and SVGAGI. V was clipped by 3 bases and J by 4 bases, with 21 bases between them. The CDR3 loop reads CASSYSGPGGRPYGYTF. The CDR3 nucleotides are TGTGCCAGCAGTTATAGTGGCCCTGGCGGCCGTCCCTATGGCTACACCTTC.

The chain uses TRBV11-2 and TRBJ2-1; the D gene could be TRBD1 or TRBD2 (5 bases each). The CDR3 covers 16 residues. Germline values: CDR1 SGHAT, CDR2 FQNNGV. The germline V and J ends were trimmed by 2 bases and 5 bases, with 16 bases remaining between them. The CDR3 is CASSLSPGPNHNEQFF. The CDR3 DNA sequence: TGTGCCAGCAGCTTATCTCCGGGACCGAATCACAATGAGCAGTTCTTC.

This clonotype was counted only a few times. This chain joins TRBV29-1 and TRBJ2-2; tentative D call: TRBD2 (6 bases). Germline values: CDR1 SQVTM, CDR2 ANQGSEA. The germline V and J ends were trimmed by 4 bases and 6 bases, with 12 bases remaining between them. This CDR3 is built from 13 residues. The CDR3 DNA reads as TGCAGCGTTGGGGGGGAGGAGTCCGGGGAGCTGTTTTTT. The encoded protein is CSVGGEESGELFF.

The rearrangement links TRBV20-1 to TRBJ2-5; D is uncertain. The CDR3 spans 13 residues. Germline assignment: CDR1 DFQATT and CDR2 SNEGSKA (reference sequence). Trimming pared 6 bases from V and 1 base from J, leaving 12 bases between. CDR3 coding DNA: TGCAGTGCCAAGGCGACGGTCCAAGAGACCCAGTACTTC. Its protein is CSAKATVQETQYF.

This clonotype is a singleton in its sample. The V call is TRBV4-3, the J call TRBJ2-3; 11 bases match TRBD2. CDR3 length equals 15 residues. Germline V lookup: CDR1 LGHNA, CDR2 YSLEER. The V and J ends lost 2 bases and 4 bases, in that order; junction bases with no gene match: 2. CDR3 coding DNA: TGCGCCAGCAGCCAAATAGCGGGAGGGCCAGATACGCAGTATTTT. Translating it yields CASSQIAGGPDTQYF.

This clonotype has a single count. The chain links TRBV7-9 to TRBJ2-5, with D perhaps matching TRBD2 (6 bases). Trimming removed 2 bases at V and 2 bases at J, with 12 bases between. This CDR3 is 15 amino acids long. Germline assignment: CDR1 SEHNR and CDR2 FQNEAQ (reference sequence). The CDR3 DNA is TGTGCCAGCAGCTTATTCGGAGCGGGTCAAGAGACCCAGTACTTC. Protein product: CASSLFGAGQETQYF.

The chain carries TRBV10-3 and TRBJ2-3; perhaps TRBD2 as D (6 bases). V lost 5 bases, J lost 2 bases, and 14 bases lay in between. The CDR3 consists of 15 residues. The germline V gene has CDR1 ENHRY and CDR2 SYGVKD. The DNA for the CDR3 is TGTGCCATCAGTCTTAGCGGTTCCCTCACAGATACGCAGTATTTT. Translated: CAISLSGSLTDTQYF.

The V call is TRBV5-1, the J call TRBJ2-7; the D is unclear. The CDR3 is 14 amino acids. Germline-derived CDR1 and CDR2 are SGHRS and YFSETQ. V dropped 5 bases and J dropped 0 bases, with 12 bases sitting between them. The CDR3 bases are TGCGCCAGCAGTCGTCAAGGTAGCTCCTACGAGCAGTACTTC. This sequence encodes CASSRQGSSYEQYF. The complete variable domain, with remaining parts taken from reference TRBV5-1 and TRBJ2-7, reads KAGVTQTPRYLIKTRGQQVTLSCSPISGHRSVSWYQQTPGQGLQFLFEYFSETQRNKGNFPGRFSGRQFSNSRSEMNVSTLELGDSALYLCASSRQGSSYEQYFGPGTRLTVT.

This chain connects TRBV3-1 to TRBJ2-7, with D possibly matching TRBD1 (6 bases). The CDR3 totals 16 residues. CDR1 and CDR2 (germline): LGHDT, YNNKEL (reference sequence). With 4 bases removed from V and 2 bases from J, the gap between germline ends came to 18 bases. The CDR3 DNA is TGTGCCAGCAGCCGCCCGACAGGCCCCTCTGCCTACGAGCAGTACTTC. Translation: CASSRPTGPSAYEQYF.

In this sample, this clonotype turned up once. The rearrangement uses TRBV11-2 and TRBJ2-2; 7 positions match TRBD2. Looked up from germline, CDR1 is SGHAT and CDR2 is FQNNGV. This CDR3 comprises 16 residues. V was clipped by 2 bases and J by 11 bases; unmatched bases: 14. Here the CDR3 reads CASSLSLADDTVELFF. CDR3 nucleotide sequence: TGTGCCAGCAGCTTAAGCCTAGCGGATGACACCGTTGAGCTGTTTTTT.

This clonotype occurred many times. J is TRBJ2-3 and V is TRBV29-1, with D perhaps matching TRBD2 (5 bases). This CDR3 is built from 12 residues. Germline CDR1 SQVTM, CDR2 ANQGSEA. V lost 8 bases and J 1 base, leaving 10 bases between the germline ends. For the CDR3, the DNA is TGCAGCACGGACTGGGGCACAGATACGCAGTATTTT. Protein product: CSTDWGTDTQYF.

This clonotype has only a few counts. V gene TRBV6-2 or TRBV6-3 combines with J gene TRBJ2-7; 10 bases agree with TRBD1. Looked up from germline, CDR1 is MNHEY and CDR2 is SVGEGT. The CDR3 has 14 amino acids. The junction had 9 bases not matched to a gene; V was cut back by 6 bases and J by 7 bases. The CDR3 region has the DNA TGTGCCAGCAGGCGTCTTGGACAGGGGGAAGAGCAGTACTTC. Its protein product is CASRRLGQGEEQYF.

This rearrangement joins TRBV5-1 to TRBJ1-1, with D hard to call. The CDR3 sequence is 13 residues long. Per the germline V gene, CDR1 is SGHRS and CDR2 is YFSETQ. The V gene lost 2 bases and the J gene lost 3 bases, with 8 bases spanning the gap. CDR3 protein: CASSFNEDTEAFF. The CDR3 DNA reads TGCGCCAGCAGCTTTAATGAGGACACTGAAGCTTTCTTT.

This rearrangement joins TRBV18 to TRBJ1-1; the D is unclear. Germline V gene lookup returns CDR1 KGHSH and CDR2 LQKENI. Trimming took 3 bases from V and 7 from J, leaving 9 bases between them. This CDR3 has 12 residues. CDR3 sequence: CASSPSLGEAFF. DNA of the CDR3: TGTGCCAGCTCACCTTCCTTAGGTGAAGCTTTCTTT.

The J gene is TRBJ2-3, the V gene TRBV19, with 7 bases lining up with TRBD1. This CDR3 contains 15 residues. CDR1 LNHDA and CDR2 SQIVND come from the germline V gene (reference sequence). J gave up 5 bases and V 5 bases, and 10 bases lay outside the gene matches. The CDR3 here is CASSDRGGRGDTQYF. DNA for the CDR3: TGTGCCAGTAGTGATCGAGGGGGCCGGGGAGATACGCAGTATTTT.

This clonotype was picked up a small number of times. V gene TRBV9 combines with J gene TRBJ1-6, with D hard to call. The CDR3 has 16 amino acids. Trimming shortened V by 0 bases and J by 7 bases, and 14 bases separated the two germline ends. The V gene's germline CDR1 is SGDLS and CDR2 YYNGEE. The CDR3 loop reads CASSVAVTTGNSPLHF. In DNA, the CDR3 is TGTGCCAGCAGCGTAGCGGTCACGACGGGAAATTCACCCCTCCACTTT.

The chain has TRBV5-1 and TRBJ2-7; 11 bases fit TRBD2. The CDR3 consists of 14 residues. V dropped 5 bases and J dropped 4; count of bases not matched to a gene: 5. Looked up from germline, CDR1 is SGHRS and CDR2 is YFSETQ. CDR3 amino acids: CASRQTSGGYEQYF. As DNA, the CDR3 is TGCGCCAGCAGACAAACTAGCGGGGGTTACGAGCAGTACTTC.

This clonotype came up a few times. V usage is TRBV15 and J usage is TRBJ2-7; no definite D call. V was shortened by 0 bases and J by 0 bases, with 9 bases between the two germline ends. The germline V gene encodes CDR1 LNHNV and CDR2 YYDKDF (reference sequence). CDR3 size: 15 residues. This CDR3 reads CATSRDRYSSYEQYF. CDR3 sequence (DNA): TGTGCCACCAGCAGAGATCGGTATAGCTCCTACGAGCAGTACTTC.

This clonotype was detected only a few times. The chain links TRBV20-1 to TRBJ1-1; no clear D. The CDR3 is 14 residues long. Trimming left V 1 base short and J 3 bases short, with 12 bases between. CDR1 and CDR2 from the germline V gene are DFQATT and SNEGSKA (reference sequence). DNA of the CDR3: TGCAGTGCTAGAGGAGTTGTACAACACACTGAAGCTTTCTTT. This translates into CSARGVVQHTEAFF.

The chain links TRBV6-1 to TRBJ2-7, with D tentatively TRBD1 or TRBD2 (5 bases each). CDR1 and CDR2 (germline): MNHNS, SASEGT. The V end lost 6 bases, the J end lost 4 bases, and 19 bases lay between the germline ends. The length of the CDR3 is 15 residues. The CDR3 DNA reads TGTGCCAGCAGAAAAGTTCGGGACGGAATATACGAGCAGTACTTC. Protein: CASRKVRDGIYEQYF.

CDR3 sequence reads: CAWYNRGNYGYTF. DNA for the CDR3: TGTGCCTGGTACAACAGGGGGAACTATGGCTACACCTTC. The chain has TRBV30 and TRBJ1-2, with 8 bases lining up with TRBD1. J was trimmed by 2 bases and V by 5 bases; bases with no gene match: 4. The germline gives CDR1 GTSNPN, CDR2 SVGIG (reference sequence). The CDR3 consists of 13 residues.

The chain has TRBV20-1 and TRBJ2-7, with D perhaps matching TRBD2 (5 bases). The CDR3 has 16 residues. V lost 2 bases to trimming and J lost 0 bases, with 17 bases between them. Germline CDR1 DFQATT, CDR2 SNEGSKA (reference sequence). The CDR3 DNA follows: TGCAGTGCTAGATGGATAACCGGGGTGAGCTCCTACGAGCAGTACTTC. It translates to CSARWITGVSSYEQYF.